Each of the 31 T cell receptor beta chains below was sequenced from the same sample in a study of T-cell reconstitution after alpha-beta-depleted transplantation in children. Researchers prepared the TCRbeta library using unique molecular identifiers, the study reports. TCRdb used MiXCR to reprocess the PCR reads, holding one entry per CDR3 protein. Among hundreds of thousands of distinct CDR3 sequences, approximately 10% were seen once, and the ten largest hold less than 5%. Material: PBMCs from the stem cell graft donor, obtained from the stem cell graft. The receptors were sampled from a human donor who donated a stem cell graft to a child with acute myeloid leukemia.

This chain connects TRBV7-2 to TRBJ2-5; 8 positions agree with TRBD2. Germline loops: CDR1 SGHTA, CDR2 FQGNSA. The CDR3 length is 15 residues. Trimming removed 3 bases from V and 5 bases from J; junction bases left unmatched: 8. Here the CDR3 DNA reads TGTGCCAGCAGCTTTCGGGAGGGCCCTGCGGAGACCCAGTACTTC. This sequence encodes CASSFREGPAETQYF.

The rearrangement uses TRBV6-6 and TRBJ1-1; maybe TRBD1 (5 bases). CDR3 length equals 13 residues. Germline CDR1 is MNHNY and CDR2 is SVGAGI (reference sequence). V was cut by 6 bases and J by 4 bases, with 12 bases left in between. CDR3 sequence: CASRYWGGTEAFF. CDR3 DNA sequence: TGTGCCAGCAGGTATTGGGGGGGCACTGAAGCTTTCTTT.

V usage is TRBV12-3 or TRBV12-4 and J usage is TRBJ2-5; D remains ambiguous. This CDR3 region has 14 residues. V lost 2 bases to trimming and J lost 1 base, with 8 bases between them. For the CDR3, the DNA is TGTGCCAGCAGTTTATACGGCTTCCAAGAGACCCAGTACTTC. As protein: CASSLYGFQETQYF.

This clonotype was detected a few times. The rearrangement joins TRBV5-1 to TRBJ1-1, with D uncertain. The CDR3 totals 15 residues. The V gene's germline CDR1 is SGHRS and CDR2 YFSETQ. Trimming removed 4 bases at V and 0 bases at J, with 13 bases between. CDR3 amino acids: CASSNTRTVNTEAFF. The DNA of the CDR3 is TGCGCCAGCAGCAACACCAGGACGGTGAACACTGAAGCTTTCTTT.

The sample holds a few counts of this clonotype. CDR3 DNA: TGTGCCAGCAGCTTAGGGGGACAGTTCTTCTCTGGGGCCAACGTCCTGACTTTC. It specifies CASSLGGQFFSGANVLTF. V is TRBV11-1 and J is TRBJ2-6, with 7 positions matching TRBD1. J was trimmed by 0 bases and V by 1 base; bases with no gene match: 6. From germline, CDR1 is SGHAT and CDR2 FQDESV (reference sequence). The CDR3 has 18 residues.

This clonotype was counted between two and nine times. V and J are TRBV5-1 and TRBJ2-5; TRBD2 matches 8 bases. The ends lost 5 bases at V and 2 bases at J; junction bases unmatched: 17. The V gene's germline CDR1 is SGHRS and CDR2 YFSETQ. The length of the CDR3 is 18 residues. DNA of the CDR3: TGCGCCAGCAGTGGGGTAGCATCGGGAGGGCGGAAACAAGAGACCCAGTACTTC. It specifies CASSGVASGGRKQETQYF.

This clonotype was seen a few times. This chain uses TRBV4-3 with TRBJ2-7; perhaps TRBD2 as D (6 bases). V dropped 0 bases and J dropped 4 bases, with 25 bases sitting between them. Germline V gene sequence: CDR1 LGHNA, CDR2 YSLEER. This CDR3 is 19 amino acids long. DNA for the CDR3: TGCGCCAGCAGCCAAGACGGGGGTGCTGGCGCAGGTCCTGGTTACGAGCAGTACTTC. Translating it yields CASSQDGGAGAGPGYEQYF.

This clonotype was recorded many times. J is TRBJ1-1 and V is TRBV28; D is undetermined. The CDR3 has 15 residues. Germline assignment: CDR1 MDHEN and CDR2 SYDVKM. V lost 6 bases to trimming and J lost 0 bases, with 14 bases between them. This CDR3 is CASRYGPQLNTEAFF. The CDR3 nucleotides read TGTGCCAGCAGATACGGACCACAGTTGAACACTGAAGCTTTCTTT.

This clonotype came up many times. The rearrangement uses TRBV6-4 and TRBJ1-1; 9 bases map to TRBD1. The V gene's germline CDR1 is MRHNA and CDR2 SNTAGT. V was pared by 2 bases and J by 4 bases, with 2 bases of the junction left unmatched. The CDR3 extends over 14 amino acids. The CDR3 sequence: CASSDGTGFTEAFF. Here the CDR3 DNA reads TGTGCCAGCAGTGACGGGACAGGGTTCACTGAAGCTTTCTTT.

This clonotype was counted between two and nine times. The genes are TRBV14 and TRBJ2-2; 9 bases agree with TRBD2. The CDR3 has 19 amino acids. Germline CDR1 is SGHDN and CDR2 is FVKESK. The V and J ends lost 0 bases and 0 bases, in that order; junction bases with no gene match: 8. The DNA of the CDR3 is TGTGCCAGCAGCCAAGAGTCTAGCGGGGATCTCGCGAACACCGGGGAGCTGTTTTTT. Translating gives CASSQESSGDLANTGELFF.

In its sample, this clonotype was seen a few times. The CDR3 DNA sequence: TGTGCCAGCAGCCAATCGAGTACAGGGTCAAGGTACAATGAGCAGTTCTTC. The encoded protein is CASSQSSTGSRYNEQFF. J is TRBJ2-1 and V is TRBV11-1, with D perhaps matching TRBD1 (6 bases). Trimming pared 5 bases from V and 4 bases from J, leaving 21 bases between. The V gene's germline CDR1 is SGHAT and CDR2 FQDESV (reference sequence). The CDR3 runs 17 residues.

In this sample, this clonotype turned up a few times. The genes are TRBV5-4 and TRBJ2-1; 11 bases are a match to TRBD2. Germline V gene lookup returns CDR1 SGHNT and CDR2 YYREEE (reference sequence). The CDR3 loop spans 15 amino acids. V lost 4 bases, J lost 6 bases, and 6 bases stayed unmatched. In DNA, the CDR3 is TGTGCCAGCAGCCGACTTAGCGGGAGGGCCAATGAGCAGTTCTTC. Residues: CASSRLSGRANEQFF.

This clonotype was seen only a few times. The V call is TRBV4-3, the J call TRBJ2-1; 8 nucleotides align to TRBD2. V shed 0 bases, J shed 4 bases, and the junction held 11 bases outside the gene matches. The length of the CDR3 is 18 residues. From germline, CDR1 is LGHNA and CDR2 YSLEER. As DNA, the CDR3 is TGCGCCAGCAGCCAAGAGGCCGTAGCGGGACTCTTGTACAATGAGCAGTTCTTC. Its protein product is CASSQEAVAGLLYNEQFF.

This clonotype has ten or more counts. The chain has TRBV12-3 or TRBV12-4 and TRBJ2-1; D unclear. The CDR3 sequence is 15 residues long. The V gene lost 4 bases and the J gene lost 0 bases, with 10 bases spanning the gap. CDR3 residues: CASSWRGSSYNEQFF. The CDR3 DNA sequence: TGTGCCAGCAGTTGGCGCGGTAGCTCCTACAATGAGCAGTTCTTC.

This clonotype was recorded at least ten times. The chain carries TRBV7-2 and TRBJ2-7; D gene ambiguous. Germline assignment: CDR1 SGHTA and CDR2 FQGNSA. The CDR3 runs to 14 residues. Trimming took 1 base from V and 7 from J, leaving 14 bases between them. Here the CDR3 reads CASSLGGTMREQYF. DNA of the CDR3: TGTGCCAGCAGCTTAGGTGGCACTATGAGGGAGCAGTACTTC.

The sample holds a few counts of this clonotype. Here the CDR3 DNA reads TGTGCCAGCAGACCCGACCCCGTCGGGGGTACGCAGTATTTT. Translating it yields CASRPDPVGGTQYF. The rearrangement joins TRBV2 to TRBJ2-3; D possibly corresponds to TRBD2 (6 bases). The CDR3 loop spans 14 amino acids. The germline gives CDR1 SNHLY, CDR2 FYNNEI. The V end lost 6 bases, the J end lost 8 bases, and 18 bases lay between the germline ends. Together with reference TRBV2 and TRBJ2-3, the CDR3 gives the full variable domain: EPEVTQTPSHQVTQMGQEVILRCVPISNHLYFYWYRQILGQKVEFLVSFYNNEISEKSEIFDDQFSVERPDGSNFTLKIRSTKLEDSAMYFCASRPDPVGGTQYFGPGTRLTVL.

The chain links TRBV20-1 to TRBJ2-3, with 9 bases matching TRBD2. Germline V CDR1 and CDR2: DFQATT, SNEGSKA (reference sequence). Unmatched junction bases numbered 3, after V lost 7 bases and J lost 1 base. This CDR3 is 13 amino acids long. The CDR3 nucleotides are TGCAGTGAAAGGACTAGCGGCACAGATACGCAGTATTTT. It yields the protein CSERTSGTDTQYF.

This clonotype showed up just a few times. The gene calls are TRBV7-9 and TRBJ1-6; 8 bases are shared with TRBD1. J was trimmed by 14 bases and V by 6 bases; bases with no gene match: 15. The CDR3 spans 15 residues. The germline V gene has CDR1 SEHNR and CDR2 FQNEAQ (reference sequence). The CDR3 nucleotides are TGTGCCAGCAGTTCCTCGACAGGGGAGCTCCATACCCTCCACTTT. Translation gives CASSSSTGELHTLHF.

This clonotype was seen only a few times. Here the CDR3 reads CASSPLQGTGELFF. In DNA, the CDR3 is TGTGCCAGCAGCCCCCTACAGGGTACCGGGGAGCTGTTTTTT. This chain connects TRBV3-1 to TRBJ2-2, with D possibly TRBD1 on 6 matching bases. Per germline, CDR1 LGHDT and CDR2 YNNKEL (reference sequence). The CDR3 extends over 14 amino acids. Trimming removed 4 bases at V and 5 bases at J, with 11 bases between.

The chain combines TRBV11-1 with TRBJ2-5; no definite D call. The CDR3 consists of 18 residues. The V gene's germline CDR1 is SGHAT and CDR2 FQDESV (reference sequence). V was pared by 4 bases and J by 3 bases, with 24 bases between. CDR3: CASSSRLSELPSKETQYF. Written as DNA, the CDR3 is TGTGCCAGCAGCTCGAGGCTTTCGGAACTTCCCTCCAAAGAGACCCAGTACTTC.

Ten or more counts support this clonotype. The gene calls are TRBV15 and TRBJ2-3; D unresolved. The CDR3 is 15 amino acids. Trimming removed 1 base from V and 3 bases from J, with 11 bases in between. Germline assignment: CDR1 LNHNV and CDR2 YYDKDF (reference sequence). The CDR3 DNA reads as TGTGCCACCAGCAGAGCGCGCAGTAGAACAGATACGCAGTATTTT. Translation: CATSRARSRTDTQYF.

This clonotype appeared a few times. This chain connects TRBV5-1 to TRBJ1-1; TRBD1 agrees at 7 bases. CDR1 and CDR2 from the germline V gene are SGHRS and YFSETQ. The V gene end was trimmed by 4 bases and the J gene end by 0 bases; junction bases not matched to a gene: 6. The CDR3 runs 15 residues. The CDR3 here is CASSIPTGMNTEAFF. CDR3 DNA sequence: TGCGCCAGCAGCATACCGACAGGGATGAACACTGAAGCTTTCTTT. Filled out from reference TRBV5-1 and TRBJ1-1, the complete variable domain reads KAGVTQTPRYLIKTRGQQVTLSCSPISGHRSVSWYQQTPGQGLQFLFEYFSETQRNKGNFPGRFSGRQFSNSRSEMNVSTLELGDSALYLCASSIPTGMNTEAFFGQGTRLTVV.

This clonotype was recorded many times. The rearrangement uses TRBV5-1 and TRBJ2-5; D unresolved. Between the trimmed V and J ends, which lost 2 bases and 1 base, there was a span of 15 bases. The CDR3 loop spans 16 amino acids. CDR1 is SGHRS and CDR2 is YFSETQ in the germline V gene. The CDR3 loop reads CASSLEGQGLQETQYF. Written as DNA, the CDR3 is TGCGCCAGCAGCTTAGAAGGGCAAGGGCTCCAAGAGACCCAGTACTTC.

Ten or more counts support this clonotype. V and J are TRBV20-1 and TRBJ2-7, with TRBD2 as a possible D gene (6 bases). The CDR3 has 14 amino acids. V dropped 3 bases and J dropped 2 bases, with 14 bases sitting between them. The germline V gene has CDR1 DFQATT and CDR2 SNEGSKA (reference sequence). The CDR3 DNA is TGCAGTGCTAGTCGGAGGGGCAATACCTACGAGCAGTACTTC. It translates to CSASRRGNTYEQYF.

This clonotype showed up just a few times. V usage is TRBV4-1 and J usage is TRBJ2-2, with 9 bases aligning to TRBD2. The CDR3 is 16 amino acids. V gave up 1 base and J gave up 8 bases; unmatched junction bases: 8. Germline assignment: CDR1 MGHRA and CDR2 YSYEKL. The CDR3 sequence is CASSQALAGPKGELFF. Here the CDR3 DNA reads TGCGCCAGCAGCCAAGCGCTAGCGGGGCCGAAAGGGGAGCTGTTTTTT.

Comment on this clonotype: This CDR3 fails to terminate in the conserved phenylalanine or tryptophan, so it likely reflects a read error. V gene TRBV20-1 combines with J gene TRBJ1-1, with a weak D call TRBD1 (6 bases). V was cut by 2 bases and J by 1 base, with 11 bases left in between. CDR1 and CDR2 from the germline V gene are DFQATT and SNEGSKA (reference sequence). This CDR3 contains 14 residues. CDR3 coding DNA: TGCAGTGCTAGAAGCGGGACACCGAACACTGAAGCTTTCTGT. This translates into CSARSGTPNTEAFC.

In this sample, this clonotype turned up a few times. The V gene is TRBV5-4, the J gene TRBJ1-1; no definite D call. This CDR3 has 12 amino acids. From germline, CDR1 is SGHNT and CDR2 YYREEE (reference sequence). Trimming left V 0 bases short and J 8 bases short, with 8 bases between. The DNA of the CDR3 is TGTGCCAGCAGCTTGGACTGGTCAGAAGCTTTCTTT. It yields the protein CASSLDWSEAFF.

This clonotype has a handful of counts. V is TRBV29-1 and J is TRBJ2-7, with 8 bases matching TRBD2. CDR3 length equals 13 residues. The V segment lost 7 bases and the J segment 5 bases; nucleotides outside the gene matches: 10. In germline, CDR1 is SQVTM, CDR2 ANQGSEA. CDR3 in amino acids: CSAAGGVGHEQYF. CDR3 in DNA: TGCAGCGCTGCCGGGGGGGTGGGTCACGAGCAGTACTTC.

V usage is TRBV7-2 and J usage is TRBJ2-3, with TRBD2 matching over 7 bases. The ends lost 4 bases at V and 2 bases at J; junction bases unmatched: 9. The length of the CDR3 is 16 residues. The germline V gene encodes CDR1 SGHTA and CDR2 FQGNSA. CDR3 nucleotide sequence: TGTGCCAGCAGCTACCGACTAGCCTTCCTCACAGATACGCAGTATTTT. It codes for CASSYRLAFLTDTQYF.

The V gene is TRBV5-1, the J gene TRBJ2-7, with D perhaps TRBD2 (6 bases). Germline V gene sequence: CDR1 SGHRS, CDR2 YFSETQ. This CDR3 spans 16 amino acids. Deletions cut 6 bases from V and 2 bases from J, with 21 bases between. The CDR3 loop is CASTPRPPEGTYEQYF. The CDR3 nucleotides read TGCGCCAGCACTCCTAGGCCCCCGGAGGGGACCTACGAGCAGTACTTC.

The chain has TRBV19 and TRBJ2-6; D is uncertain. Germline V gene sequence: CDR1 LNHDA, CDR2 SQIVND (reference sequence). V was clipped by 5 bases and J by 0 bases, with 11 bases between them. The CDR3 has 16 residues. The CDR3 is CASSPRGFSGANVLTF. Here the CDR3 DNA reads TGTGCCAGTAGTCCCCGTGGGTTCTCTGGGGCCAACGTCCTGACTTTC. Using reference TRBV19 and TRBJ2-6 for the parts outside the CDR3, the full variable domain is DGGITQSPKYLFRKEGQNVTLSCEQNLNHDAMYWYRQDPGQGLRLIYYSQIVNDFQKGDIAEGYSVSREKKESFPLTVTSAQKNPTAFYLCASSPRGFSGANVLTFGAGSRLTVL.